This T cell receptor (beta chain) appears in the sequencing data of a study of T cells in Graves' hyperthyroidism and ophthalmopathy. Amplification of TCR beta CDR3 regions used RNA as the template. Primed by the HTBI set, a first-round RT-PCR was run on the TCR CDR3. TCRdb passed the multiplex PCR reads through MiXCR, listing each CDR3 protein once. This sample has about 290,000 distinct CDR3 sequences; around 15% occur once, and the top ten carry under 8%. This clonotype was observed a few times. V was clipped by 5 bases and J by 6 bases; unmatched bases: 8. This CDR3 comprises 15 residues. Participants, patients aged 18 to 65, had newly diagnosed hyperthyroidism with a duration under 2 months. Uncontrolled infection, other autoimmune disease, pregnancy or lactation barred patients from enrollment.

The chain combines TRBV12-3 or TRBV12-4 with TRBJ2-5, with 11 bases lining up with TRBD2. This TCR came from a middle-aged woman with Graves' hyperthyroidism. Sequencing was done on a sample of blood. CDR3 bases: TGTGCCAGCAGTCCAATAGCGGGAGGGCTGCAGACCCAGTACTTC. Translating gives CASSPIAGGLQTQYF.